Below are 6 T cell receptor beta chains sequenced from a single sample in a study of blood T cell repertoires in COVID-19. Data came from immunoSEQ multiplex PCR; TCRdb stores just in-frame clones and leaves some out. Of around 700,000 clones in the sample, approximately 90% are singletons; the top ten hold 0.2% to 0.3%. Sequencing was done on a sample of peripheral blood. The receptors were sampled from a woman younger than 30 with acute or convalescent COVID-19.

The rearrangement uses TRBV6-5 and TRBJ1-5, with D unresolved. This CDR3 comprises 12 residues. Per germline, CDR1 MNHEY and CDR2 SVGAGI. Trimming removed 4 bases at V and 5 bases at J, with 6 bases between. CDR3 DNA: TGTGCCAGCAGTTCAGGTGATCAGCCCCAGCATTTT. Translated: CASSSGDQPQHF.

V and J are TRBV14 and TRBJ1-2; no definite D call. Germline CDR1 is SGHDN and CDR2 is FVKESK. Trimming pared 1 base from V and 7 bases from J, leaving 13 bases between. The CDR3 covers 14 residues. DNA of the CDR3: TGTGCCAGCAGCCAAGGCGGCAGCCAATTTGGCTACACCTTC. This sequence encodes CASSQGGSQFGYTF.

The V gene is TRBV6-5, the J gene TRBJ2-3, with D possibly matching TRBD1 (7 bases). V was shortened by 5 bases and J by 2 bases, with 11 bases between the two germline ends. This CDR3 is 14 amino acids long. In germline, CDR1 is MNHEY, CDR2 SVGAGI. Here the CDR3 reads CASSRQGLTDTQYF. CDR3 sequence (DNA): TGTGCCAGCAGTAGACAGGGACTCACAGATACGCAGTATTTT.

The chain carries TRBV6-5 and TRBJ1-2, with D uncertain. The length of the CDR3 is 11 residues. V lost 6 bases, J lost 4 bases, and 6 bases lay in between. CDR1 MNHEY and CDR2 SVGAGI come from the germline V gene. The CDR3 DNA reads as TGTGCCAGCAGGGAGGGCTATGGCTACACCTTC. Protein sequence: CASREGYGYTF.

Written as DNA, the CDR3 is TGTGCCAGCAGTGAAGCGCTTGCAGGACTCGCGTCCTACGAGCAGTACTTC. It codes for CASSEALAGLASYEQYF. V usage is TRBV6-1 and J usage is TRBJ2-7; tentatively, D is TRBD2 (5 bases). The CDR3 covers 17 residues. V lost 0 bases and J 1 base, leaving 16 bases between the germline ends. Germline V gene sequence: CDR1 MNHNS, CDR2 SASEGT.

This clone was counted only a few times. The V and J genes are TRBV19 and TRBJ2-7; 7 bases map to TRBD2. The germline gives CDR1 LNHDA, CDR2 SQIVND (reference sequence). The CDR3 covers 13 residues. V lost 3 bases to trimming and J lost 3 bases; unmatched junction nucleotides: 2. This CDR3 is CASSMGRGYEQYF. The DNA of the CDR3 is TGTGCCAGTAGTATGGGGAGGGGCTACGAGCAGTACTTC. Together with reference TRBV19 and TRBJ2-7, the CDR3 gives the full variable domain: DGGITQSPKYLFRKEGQNVTLSCEQNLNHDAMYWYRQDPGQGLRLIYYSQIVNDFQKGDIAEGYSVSREKKESFPLTVTSAQKNPTAFYLCASSMGRGYEQYFGPGTRLTVT.